The rows below give T cell receptor beta chains drawn from one sample of a study of early T cells in non-severe SARS-CoV-2 infection. TCRdb fed the 5' RACE reads into MiXCR, producing one record per CDR3 protein. The data contain about 77,000 distinct CDR3 sequences, 8.5% to 10% of them singletons. Source material: whole blood. The receptors originated from an adult who was a healthcare worker with PCR-confirmed SARS-CoV-2 infection or an uninfected control (not recorded which). CDR3s include the opening cysteine and the closing phenylalanine or tryptophan. The D gene is left open where the match is weak. Expanded clones get a size class; other rows say once, few or many, or leave the size out.

>TRBV28|many|NA|TRBJ1-4
CASSLILGGKLFF
TGTGCCAGCAGCCTCATTCTGGGTGGAAAACTGTTTTTT
>TRBV9|few|TRBD2|TRBJ2-1
CASSPRAGGPGYEQFF
TGTGCCAGCAGCCCCCGGGCGGGAGGCCCTGGATATGAGCAGTTCTTC
>TRBV5-4|few|NA|TRBJ1-3
CASSFQGTSGNTIYF
TGTGCCAGCAGCTTTCAGGGGACGTCTGGAAACACCATATATTTT
>TRBV9|many|TRBD2|TRBJ2-5
CASSAQPGLGQETQYF
TGTGCCAGCAGCGCTCAACCGGGACTAGGACAAGAGACCCAGTACTTC
>TRBV10-3|many|NA|TRBJ2-7
CAISQQTYEQYF
TGTGCCATCAGTCAGCAGACCTACGAGCAGTACTTC
>TRBV3-1|few|NA|TRBJ2-7
CASSQGSLYEQYF
TGTGCCAGCAGCCAAGGTAGCTTATACGAGCAGTACTTC
>TRBV9|few|NA|TRBJ2-3
CASNPSPTDTQYF
TGTGCCAGCAACCCCTCGCCCACAGATACGCAGTATTTT
>TRBV28|NA|NA|TRBJ1-3
CASSFRGGSSGNTIYF
TGTGCCAGCAGTTTCCGGGGGGGATCCTCTGGAAACACCATATATTTT
>TRBV5-1|few|TRBD1|TRBJ2-7
CASSQDRDAYEQYF
TGCGCCAGCAGCCAGGACAGGGACGCCTACGAGCAGTACTTC
>TRBV6-1|many|NA|TRBJ1-5
CASSDRQPQHF
TGTGCCAGCAGTGACCGGCAGCCCCAGCATTTT
>TRBV12-3/TRBV12-4|many|TRBD1|TRBJ2-3
CASRTQGAFSTDTQYF
TGTGCCAGCAGAACCCAGGGGGCGTTCAGCACAGATACGCAGTATTTT
>TRBV7-8|many|TRBD1|TRBJ1-6
CASSPRGGQGNNSPLHF
TGTGCCAGCAGCCCCCGAGGAGGACAGGGGAACAATTCACCCCTCCACTTT
>TRBV5-1|few|TRBD2|TRBJ2-2
CASSLAGGRRSGELFF
TGCGCCAGCAGCTTGGCTGGCGGGAGAAGAAGCGGGGAGCTGTTTTTT
>TRBV9|NA|NA|TRBJ2-4
CASSVGGSSTLNIQYF
TGTGCCAGCAGCGTAGGAGGTAGCTCGACCTTAAACATTCAGTACTTC
>TRBV19|NA|TRBD1|TRBJ1-5
CASSSTGENQPQHF
TGTGCCAGTAGTAGCACAGGGGAAAATCAGCCCCAGCATTTT
>TRBV6-1|many|NA|TRBJ2-4
CASISQGSFQYSKNIQYF
TGTGCCAGCATAAGTCAGGGTTCCTTCCAGTATTCCAAAAACATTCAGTACTTC
>TRBV20-1|NA|NA|TRBJ2-5
CSATGAQETQYF
TGCAGTGCTACAGGGGCCCAAGAGACCCAGTACTTC
>TRBV21-1|NA|NA|TRBJ1-5
CASSIRATGIFGDNQPQHF
TGTGCCAGCAGCATTAGGGCGACGGGGATCTTTGGGGACAATCAGCCCCAGCATTTT
>TRBV2|NA|NA|TRBJ1-2
CASSETYYGYTF
TGTGCCAGCAGCGAGACTTACTATGGCTACACCTTC
>TRBV18|many|NA|TRBJ2-1
CASSPEGYNEQFF
TGTGCCAGCTCACCCGAGGGCTACAATGAGCAGTTCTTC
>TRBV11-2|many|NA|TRBJ1-3
CASSLYPGQGSGNTIYF
TGTGCCAGCAGCTTATACCCCGGGCAGGGCTCTGGAAACACCATATATTTT
>TRBV7-8|NA|TRBD2|TRBJ2-2
CASSSRTSGSTNTGELFF
TGTGCCAGCAGCTCGAGGACTAGCGGGAGTACGAACACCGGGGAGCTGTTTTTT
>TRBV7-9|many|TRBD2|TRBJ2-1
CASSLGSFRTSSYNEQFF
TGTGCCAGCAGCTTAGGGTCTTTTCGGACTAGCTCCTACAATGAGCAGTTCTTC
>TRBV6-1|NA|NA|TRBJ2-5
CATKEQPDFSRETQYF
TGTGCCACCAAAGAACAGCCTGACTTCTCCCGAGAGACCCAGTACTTC
>TRBV27|NA|NA|TRBJ1-1
CASSLYGQNTEAFF
TGTGCCAGCAGTCTTTACGGTCAAAACACTGAAGCTTTCTTT
>TRBV20-1|NA|TRBD1|TRBJ2-4
CSARDPRGPVNIQYF
TGCAGTGCTAGGGACCCCAGGGGGCCGGTAAACATTCAGTACTTC
>TRBV20-1|few|NA|TRBJ1-3
CSARRGSSGNTIYF
TGCAGTGCTAGGAGGGGGTCGTCTGGAAACACCATATATTTT
>TRBV28|many|NA|TRBJ1-6
CASSFPLTGAADSPLHF
TGTGCCAGCAGTTTCCCCCTAACCGGGGCAGCGGATTCACCCCTCCACTTT
>TRBV3-1|many|NA|TRBJ2-1
CASSLRVLTLHNEQFF
TGTGCCAGCAGCCTCCGGGTCCTAACTCTGCACAATGAGCAGTTCTTC
>TRBV6-5|few|NA|TRBJ2-2
CASRLANTGELFF
TGTGCCAGCAGACTGGCGAACACCGGGGAGCTGTTTTTT
>TRBV12-3/TRBV12-4|NA|NA|TRBJ1-5
CASGTGRNQPQHF
TGTGCCAGCGGCACAGGGCGGAATCAGCCCCAGCATTTT
>TRBV2|many|NA|TRBJ2-2
CASSEWIRNTGELFF
TGTGCCAGCAGTGAATGGATCAGGAACACCGGGGAGCTGTTTTTT
>TRBV7-8|NA|NA|TRBJ2-7
CASSGGPRGEQYF
TGTGCCAGCAGCGGGGGGCCGAGGGGCGAGCAGTACTTC
>TRBV12-3/TRBV12-4|many|NA|TRBJ2-1
CASSSALGHLSYNEQFF
TGTGCCAGCAGTTCAGCCCTGGGACACCTCTCCTACAATGAGCAGTTCTTC
>TRBV12-3/TRBV12-4|few|TRBD1|TRBJ1-3
CASSTGQGVVGNTIYF
TGTGCCAGCAGCACGGGGCAGGGGGTGGTTGGAAACACCATATATTTT
>TRBV7-8|NA|NA|TRBJ2-3
CASSLALGGGSTDTQYF
TGTGCCAGCAGCTTAGCGCTCGGGGGTGGTAGCACAGATACGCAGTATTTT
>TRBV19|many|NA|TRBJ1-5
CASSLGQHNQPQHF
TGTGCCAGTAGTCTTGGACAGCACAATCAGCCCCAGCATTTT
>TRBV11-2|many|TRBD2|TRBJ2-1
CASSPRAVAGVSEQFF
TGTGCCAGCAGCCCCAGGGCGGTAGCGGGAGTAAGTGAGCAGTTCTTC
>TRBV2|many|NA|TRBJ1-5
CASSPLPQWGQPQHF
TGTGCCAGCAGTCCACTTCCCCAATGGGGTCAGCCCCAGCATTTT
>TRBV4-2|many|NA|TRBJ2-3
CASSHWGNTDTQYF
TGTGCCAGCAGCCACTGGGGCAACACAGATACGCAGTATTTT